Presented here are 30 T cell receptor beta chains from one specimen sequenced in a study of blood T cell repertoires in COVID-19. Profiled with immunoSEQ multiplex PCR; TCRdb holds only in-frame clones, not every one. The table lists about 220,000 clones, roughly 84% of them singletons. Specimen: PBMCs or T cells enriched from blood (not recorded which). The receptor source for this set is a woman in her forties who had recovered from COVID-19.

This rearrangement joins TRBV7-9 to TRBJ2-2; perhaps TRBD2 as D (5 bases). The CDR3 is 16 residues long. The germline V gene encodes CDR1 SEHNR and CDR2 FQNEAQ (reference sequence). V shed 1 base and J shed 2 bases, with 11 bases lying between them. In DNA form, the CDR3 reads TGTGCCAGCAGCTTAGTGCGGCGGGTTAACACCGGGGAGCTGTTTTTT. This translates into CASSLVRRVNTGELFF. Filled out from reference TRBV7-9 and TRBJ2-2, the complete variable domain reads DTGVSQNPRHKITKRGQNVTFRCDPISEHNRLYWYRQTLGQGPEFLTYFQNEAQLEKSRLLSDRFSAERPKGSFSTLEIQRTEQGDSAMYLCASSLVRRVNTGELFFGEGSRLTVL.

This sequence joins TRBV7-2 and TRBJ2-5; TRBD2 matches 12 bases. Trimming at V came to 5 bases and at J to 2 bases, leaving 3 bases not matched to a gene. CDR3 length: 15 amino acids. Germline CDR1 and CDR2: SGHTA and FQGNSA. The CDR3 here is CASSVLAGGQETQYF. Written as DNA, the CDR3 is TGTGCCAGCAGCGTACTAGCGGGGGGACAAGAGACCCAGTACTTC.

The chain links TRBV30 to TRBJ1-6, with 8 bases identical to TRBD1. Per germline, CDR1 GTSNPN and CDR2 SVGIG (reference sequence). V was clipped by 2 bases and J by 9 bases; unmatched bases: 12. CDR3 length: 16 residues. CDR3 region: CAWSYDRQGLGSPLHF. The CDR3, as DNA: TGTGCCTGGAGTTATGATCGACAGGGGTTGGGTTCACCCCTCCACTTT.

Here the CDR3 reads CASSPRDNRVRAYGYTF. CDR3 DNA: TGTGCCAGCTCACCACGGGACAATCGGGTCAGAGCCTATGGCTACACCTTC. The chain is built from TRBV18 and TRBJ1-2, with D perhaps matching TRBD1 (6 bases). With 1 base removed from V and 4 bases from J, the gap between germline ends came to 19 bases. This CDR3 is 17 amino acids long. The germline V gene encodes CDR1 KGHSH and CDR2 LQKENI.

The rearrangement joins TRBV18 to TRBJ2-1, with 14 bases lining up with TRBD2. V shed 1 base and J 5 bases; nucleotides not matched to a gene: 7. The CDR3 extends over 18 amino acids. CDR1 is KGHSH, CDR2 LQKENI, per germline. The CDR3 bases are TGTGCCAGCTCACCACGACTAGCGGGAGGGCCTTGGGACAATGAGCAGTTCTTC. Translation gives CASSPRLAGGPWDNEQFF.

This rearrangement joins TRBV7-2 to TRBJ2-7, with a weak D call TRBD1 (5 bases). Deletions cut 1 base from V and 5 bases from J, with 15 bases between. CDR3 length: 15 residues. The germline gives CDR1 SGHTA, CDR2 FQGNSA. The chain's CDR3 is CASSLGQGRRDEQYV. CDR3 sequence (DNA): TGTGCCAGCAGCTTAGGGCAGGGCCGCAGGGACGAGCAGTACGTC.

CDR3 amino acids: CASSSGTYSYNEQFF. CDR3 coding DNA: TGCGCCAGCAGCTCAGGGACTTACTCCTACAATGAGCAGTTCTTC. The V call is TRBV5-1, the J call TRBJ2-1; tentatively, D is TRBD2 (6 bases). V shed 3 bases and J shed 0 bases, with 10 bases lying between them. The CDR3 has 15 residues. Germline values: CDR1 SGHRS, CDR2 YFSETQ. The complete variable domain, with remaining parts taken from reference TRBV5-1 and TRBJ2-1, reads KAGVTQTPRYLIKTRGQQVTLSCSPISGHRSVSWYQQTPGQGLQFLFEYFSETQRNKGNFPGRFSGRQFSNSRSEMNVSTLELGDSALYLCASSSGTYSYNEQFFGPGTRLTVL.

The chain links TRBV24-1 to TRBJ2-1; 7 bases are a match to TRBD1. The germline V gene encodes CDR1 KGHDR and CDR2 SFDVKD. V dropped 2 bases and J dropped 3; count of bases not matched to a gene: 6. The CDR3 extends over 16 amino acids. CDR3 amino acids: CATSDSQGTLYNEQFF. CDR3 in DNA: TGTGCCACCAGTGATTCACAGGGGACCCTCTACAATGAGCAGTTCTTC.

This clone was recorded only once. The V and J genes are TRBV5-1 and TRBJ2-3, with 7 bases aligning to TRBD1. The CDR3 has 14 residues. The V gene end was trimmed by 4 bases and the J gene end by 4 bases; junction bases not matched to a gene: 6. Germline values: CDR1 SGHRS, CDR2 YFSETQ. This chain's CDR3 is CASSIDRVPDTQYF. The CDR3 DNA follows: TGCGCCAGCAGCATAGACAGGGTCCCAGATACGCAGTATTTT.

V usage is TRBV7-2 and J usage is TRBJ2-2; 14 bases fit TRBD2. From germline, CDR1 is SGHTA and CDR2 FQGNSA. Losses at the gene ends were 4 bases for V and 3 bases for J; bases not matched to a gene: 1. This CDR3 contains 16 residues. CDR3 sequence reads: CASSSGLAGDTGELFF. The CDR3 nucleotides read TGTGCCAGCAGCTCGGGACTAGCGGGAGACACCGGGGAGCTGTTTTTT.

The gene calls are TRBV7-6 and TRBJ2-1, with 13 bases lining up with TRBD2. The CDR3 is 15 residues long. Germline assignment: CDR1 SGHVS and CDR2 FNYEAQ. Trimming at V came to 3 bases and at J to 4 bases, leaving 0 bases not matched to a gene. The CDR3 spells CASSLGLAGYNEQFF. The CDR3, as DNA: TGTGCCAGCAGCTTGGGACTAGCGGGGTACAATGAGCAGTTCTTC.

This clone was counted ten times or more. The chain combines TRBV19 with TRBJ2-1; TRBD1 agrees at 8 bases. Germline V lookup: CDR1 LNHDA, CDR2 SQIVND (reference sequence). CDR3 size: 13 residues. V gave up 5 bases and J gave up 8 bases; unmatched junction bases: 5. CDR3 residues: CASSPGGLDEQFF. The CDR3 DNA reads TGTGCCAGTAGTCCAGGGGGCTTGGATGAGCAGTTCTTC.

CDR3 bases: TGTGCCAGCAGCTTTGGCAGGGTCGAGGGCTACACCTTC. Translating gives CASSFGRVEGYTF. V is TRBV7-2 and J is TRBJ1-2, with a possible D match to TRBD1 (5 bases). CDR1 is SGHTA and CDR2 is FQGNSA in the germline V gene. Trimming took off 3 bases at V and 8 bases at J, with 13 bases between the two ends. The CDR3 runs to 13 residues.

The chain couples TRBV18 to TRBJ1-2; 9 nucleotides line up with TRBD1. Germline V CDR1 and CDR2: KGHSH, LQKENI. J gave up 8 bases and V 6 bases, and 7 bases lay outside the gene matches. This CDR3 is built from 13 residues. As DNA, the CDR3 is TGTGCCAGCTCGCCGGACAGGGGTCAAGGCTACACCTTC. Amino acids: CASSPDRGQGYTF. The full variable domain, with the rest looked up from reference TRBV18 and TRBJ1-2, is NAGVMQNPRHLVRRRGQEARLRCSPMKGHSHVYWYRQLPEEGLKFMVYLQKENIIDESGMPKERFSAEFPKEGPSILRIQQVVRGDSAAYFCASSPDRGQGYTFGSGTRLTVV.

The chain links TRBV4-1 to TRBJ2-7; 8 nucleotides line up with TRBD2. The CDR3 covers 14 residues. In germline, CDR1 is MGHRA, CDR2 YSYEKL. V shed 5 bases, J shed 6 bases, and the junction held 9 bases outside the gene matches. CDR3 sequence reads: CASSKLAEGGEQYF. The CDR3 nucleotides are TGCGCCAGCAGCAAACTAGCGGAGGGGGGCGAGCAGTACTTC.

On this clone: The sample contains more than one DNA sequence encoding this CDR3. This chain joins TRBV28 and TRBJ1-2; D unclear. Germline lookup yields CDR1 MDHEN and CDR2 SYDVKM. V was shortened by 2 bases and J by 4 bases, with 5 bases between the two germline ends. The CDR3 has 12 residues. DNA for the CDR3: TGTGCCAGCAGTTTACGAGGCTATGGCTACACCTTC. Translated, it gives CASSLRGYGYTF.

V usage is TRBV3-1 (or the pseudogene TRBV3-2) and J usage is TRBJ1-3; D is perhaps TRBD1 (5 bases). CDR3 size: 16 residues. CDR1 is LGHDT and CDR2 is YNNKEL in the germline V gene (reference sequence). V was shortened by 1 base and J by 2 bases, with 12 bases between the two germline ends. CDR3 nucleotide sequence: TGTGCCAGCAGCCAAGTGGGGACTGACCCTGGAAACACCATATATTTT. Amino acid sequence: CASSQVGTDPGNTIYF.

This chain connects TRBV24-1 to TRBJ2-5; weak D call: TRBD2 (6 bases). The CDR3 spans 15 residues. Trimming left V 3 bases short and J 4 bases short, with 14 bases between. In germline, CDR1 is KGHDR, CDR2 SFDVKD. The DNA for the CDR3 is TGTGCCACCAGTGATCCCGCAGGGCGGGGAGAGACCCAGTACTTC. Encoded protein: CATSDPAGRGETQYF.

This clone came up a few times. The chain joins TRBV7-2 to TRBJ2-1; no clear D gene. CDR1 and CDR2 (germline): SGHTA, FQGNSA. The CDR3 has 15 amino acids. V was clipped by 1 base and J by 0 bases, with 7 bases between them. The CDR3 DNA reads TGTGCCAGCAGCTTAGATCCGAGCTCCTACAATGAGCAGTTCTTC. Protein product: CASSLDPSSYNEQFF.

This sequence joins TRBV15 and TRBJ2-2, with D unclear. Deletions cut 4 bases from V and 1 base from J, with 10 bases between. The V gene's germline CDR1 is LNHNV and CDR2 YYDKDF (reference sequence). There are 15 residues in the CDR3. The CDR3 reads CATSKAGLNTGELFF. CDR3 DNA: TGTGCCACCAGCAAAGCAGGCTTGAACACCGGGGAGCTGTTTTTT.

V and J are TRBV19 and TRBJ1-2, with 7 bases identical to TRBD1. Trimming removed 8 bases from V and 1 base from J; junction bases left unmatched: 7. Germline CDR1 LNHDA, CDR2 SQIVND (reference sequence). The CDR3 contains 14 residues. The chain's CDR3 is CASRYQGGNYGYTF. CDR3 coding DNA: TGTGCCAGTCGATACCAGGGGGGTAACTATGGCTACACCTTC.

In DNA form, the CDR3 reads TGTGCCAGCAGCCCATTACAGGGGGTCTATGGCTACACCTTC. This sequence encodes CASSPLQGVYGYTF. The V gene is TRBV5-6, the J gene TRBJ1-2, with 8 bases lining up with TRBD1. Germline V gene sequence: CDR1 SGHDT, CDR2 YYEEEE. Trimming removed 4 bases from V and 4 bases from J; junction bases left unmatched: 6. The CDR3 sequence is 14 residues long.

Comments on this clone: The same CDR3 is also encoded by other DNA sequences in this sample. This chain links TRBV5-5 with TRBJ1-1; 7 positions match TRBD1. Germline assignment: CDR1 SGHKS and CDR2 YYEKEE (reference sequence). The length of the CDR3 is 14 residues. J lost 5 bases, V lost 0 bases, and 4 bases had no gene match. In nucleotides, the CDR3 is TGTGCCAGCAGCTTGGCCCAGGGGGGAACTGAAGCTTTCTTT. This encodes CASSLAQGGTEAFF.

This clone was picked up a small number of times. The chain recombines TRBV6-7 with TRBJ2-1, with 10 positions matching TRBD2. TRBV6-7 is annotated as an ORF whose role is uncertain. Trimming took 7 bases from V and 3 from J; bases not matched to a gene: 3. This CDR3 is 14 amino acids long. The CDR3 sequence: CASKGLAVYNEQFF. CDR3 sequence (DNA): TGTGCCAGCAAAGGACTAGCGGTCTACAATGAGCAGTTCTTC.

The V gene is TRBV6-5, the J gene TRBJ1-1; 9 bases agree with TRBD1. The CDR3 runs 16 residues. Per the germline V gene, CDR1 is MNHEY and CDR2 is SVGAGI. V was pared by 2 bases and J by 4 bases, with 8 bases of the junction left unmatched. CDR3 in amino acids: CASSYRGQGIFTEAFF. As DNA, the CDR3 is TGTGCCAGCAGTTACCGGGGACAGGGCATATTCACTGAAGCTTTCTTT.

This rearrangement joins TRBV6-2 or TRBV6-3 to TRBJ2-3; 12 bases line up with TRBD2. J lost 4 bases, V lost 4 bases, and 9 bases had no gene match. Germline CDR1 MNHEY, CDR2 SVGEGT. CDR3 size: 17 residues. In DNA, the CDR3 is TGTGCCAGCAGTTCTCCCTTCAGACTAGCGGGAGCAGATACGCAGTATTTT. The encoded protein is CASSSPFRLAGADTQYF.

The chain employs TRBV4-1 and TRBJ1-1, with a possible D match to TRBD1 (6 bases). Per the germline V gene, CDR1 is MGHRA and CDR2 is YSYEKL. The CDR3 length is 15 residues. V shed 0 bases and J shed 6 bases, with 14 bases lying between them. The CDR3 nucleotides read TGCGCCAGCAGCCAAGATCGTGAGGGGGTAGCTGAAGCTTTCTTT. This codes for CASSQDREGVAEAFF.

CDR3 DNA sequence: TGTGCCAGCTCACCATCGGGACAGGGGGCCGATGGCTACACCTTC. Its protein product is CASSPSGQGADGYTF. V gene TRBV18 combines with J gene TRBJ1-2; 12 nucleotides line up with TRBD1. Germline trimming cut 2 bases from V and 6 bases from J; bases unmatched to any gene: 4. This CDR3 has 15 amino acids. The germline CDR1 and CDR2 sequences are KGHSH and LQKENI.

The chain combines TRBV7-2 with TRBJ2-3; 9 nucleotides match TRBD2. The V and J ends lost 3 bases and 4 bases, in that order; junction bases with no gene match: 8. This CDR3 is 16 amino acids long. The germline V gene has CDR1 SGHTA and CDR2 FQGNSA. CDR3 in amino acids: CASSFPGTSPADTQYF. CDR3 DNA sequence: TGTGCCAGCAGCTTTCCCGGGACTAGCCCCGCAGATACGCAGTATTTT.

The chain employs TRBV7-2 and TRBJ1-2; D may be TRBD1 (6 bases). V was cut by 5 bases and J by 5 bases, with 9 bases left in between. The length of the CDR3 is 12 residues. CDR1 SGHTA and CDR2 FQGNSA come from the germline V gene. The CDR3 DNA reads TGTGCCAGCAGCAGAGGGGGTTATGGCTACACCTTC. Its translation is CASSRGGYGYTF.